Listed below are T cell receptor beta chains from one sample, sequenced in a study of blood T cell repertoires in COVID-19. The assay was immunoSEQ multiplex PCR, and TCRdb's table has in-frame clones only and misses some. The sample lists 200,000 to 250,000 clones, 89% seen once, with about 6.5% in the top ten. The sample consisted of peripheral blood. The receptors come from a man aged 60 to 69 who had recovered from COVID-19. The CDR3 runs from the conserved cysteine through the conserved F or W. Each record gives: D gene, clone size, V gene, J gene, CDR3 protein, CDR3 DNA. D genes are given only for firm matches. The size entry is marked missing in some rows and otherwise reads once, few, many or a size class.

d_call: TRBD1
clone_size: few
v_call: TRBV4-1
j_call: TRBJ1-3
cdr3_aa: CASSPRQGASGNTIYF
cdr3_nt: TGCGCCAGCAGCCCCCGACAGGGAGCTTCTGGAAACACCATATATTTT

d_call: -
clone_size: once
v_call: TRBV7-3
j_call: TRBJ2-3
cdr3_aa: CASSSDTNTQYF
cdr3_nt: TGTGCCAGCAGCTCAGATACAAATACGCAGTATTTT

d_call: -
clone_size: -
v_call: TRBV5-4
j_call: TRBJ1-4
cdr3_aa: CASSGSGPTNEKLFF
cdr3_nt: TGTGCCAGCAGCGGTTCAGGCCCAACTAATGAAAAACTGTTTTTT

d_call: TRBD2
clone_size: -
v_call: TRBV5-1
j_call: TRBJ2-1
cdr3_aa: CASSFRPLLAGTDNEQFF
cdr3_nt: TGCGCCAGCAGCTTTCGTCCATTACTAGCGGGGACCGACAATGAGCAGTTCTTC

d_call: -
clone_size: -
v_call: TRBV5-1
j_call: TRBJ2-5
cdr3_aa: CASSLGAGWETQYF
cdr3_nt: TGCGCCAGCAGCTTGGGGGCCGGCTGGGAGACCCAGTACTTC

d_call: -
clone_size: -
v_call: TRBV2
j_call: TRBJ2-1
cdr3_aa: CASRRLTTPNEQFF
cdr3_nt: TGTGCCAGCAGAAGACTAACAACCCCCAATGAGCAGTTCTTC

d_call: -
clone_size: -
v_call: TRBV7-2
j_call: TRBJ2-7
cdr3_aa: CASRFSTGSHEQYF
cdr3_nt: TGTGCCAGCAGGTTTTCAACAGGGTCCCACGAGCAGTACTTC

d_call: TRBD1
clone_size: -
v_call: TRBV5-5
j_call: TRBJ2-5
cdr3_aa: CASSSPGQGVQETQYF
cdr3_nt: TGTGCCAGCAGCTCACCGGGACAGGGGGTCCAAGAGACCCAGTACTTC

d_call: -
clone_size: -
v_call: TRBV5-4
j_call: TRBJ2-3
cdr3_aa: CASTRQGKVDTQYF
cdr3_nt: TGTGCCAGCACCCGGCAGGGAAAGGTAGATACGCAGTATTTT

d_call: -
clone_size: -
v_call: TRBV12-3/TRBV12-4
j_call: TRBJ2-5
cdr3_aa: CASTKGSGTQYF
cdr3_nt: TGTGCCAGCACCAAGGGGTCAGGGACCCAGTACTTC

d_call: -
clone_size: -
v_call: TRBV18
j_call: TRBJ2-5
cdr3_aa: CASSRGSQETQYF
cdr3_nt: TGTGCCAGCTCCCGGGGGTCCCAAGAGACCCAGTACTTC

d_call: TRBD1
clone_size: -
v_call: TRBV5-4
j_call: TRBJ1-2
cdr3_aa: CASSLDRAGGYTF
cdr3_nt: TGTGCCAGCAGCCTCGACAGGGCCGGGGGCTACACCTTC

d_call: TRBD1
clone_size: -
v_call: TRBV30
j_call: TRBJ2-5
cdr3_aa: CAWSPHRGSETQYF
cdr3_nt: TGTGCCTGGAGTCCACACAGGGGGTCGGAGACCCAGTACTTC

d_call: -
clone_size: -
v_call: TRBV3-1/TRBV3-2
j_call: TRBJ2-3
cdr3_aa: CASSQETGKYTDTQYF
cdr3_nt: TGTGCCAGCAGCCAAGAAACAGGGAAATACACAGATACGCAGTATTTT

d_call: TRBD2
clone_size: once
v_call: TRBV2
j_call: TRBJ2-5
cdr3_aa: CASNVGSGGVEETQYF
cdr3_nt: TGTGCCAGCAATGTCGGTAGCGGGGGAGTAGAGGAGACCCAGTACTTC

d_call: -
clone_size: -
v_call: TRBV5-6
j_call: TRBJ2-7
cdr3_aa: CASSIRRVSFSYEQYF
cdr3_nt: TGTGCCAGCAGCATACGTCGAGTTTCTTTCTCCTACGAGCAGTACTTC

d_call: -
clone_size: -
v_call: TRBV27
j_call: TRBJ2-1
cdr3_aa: CASSFEGHHYNEQFF
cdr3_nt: TGTGCCAGCAGTTTTGAGGGACACCACTACAATGAGCAGTTCTTC

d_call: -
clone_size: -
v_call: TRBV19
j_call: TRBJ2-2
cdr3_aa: CASSIVTVGTGELFF
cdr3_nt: TGTGCCAGTAGTATAGTCACGGTCGGCACCGGGGAGCTGTTTTTT

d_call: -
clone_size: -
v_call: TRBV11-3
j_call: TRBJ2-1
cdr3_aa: CASSLAPSYNEQFF
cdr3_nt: TGTGCCAGCAGCTTAGCTCCCTCCTACAATGAGCAGTTCTTC

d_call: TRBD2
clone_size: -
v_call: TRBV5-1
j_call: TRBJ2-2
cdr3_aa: CASSLYSGELSGELFF
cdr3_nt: TGCGCCAGCAGCTTGTATAGCGGGGAATTGTCCGGGGAGCTGTTTTTT

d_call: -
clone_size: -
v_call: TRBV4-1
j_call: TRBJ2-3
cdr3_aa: CASSVRGTDTQYF
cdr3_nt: TGCGCCAGCAGCGTCAGGGGTACAGATACGCAGTATTTT

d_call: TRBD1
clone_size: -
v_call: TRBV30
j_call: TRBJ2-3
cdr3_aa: CAWKRDPAQGAQYF
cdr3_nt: TGTGCCTGGAAACGGGACCCCGCACAGGGGGCGCAGTATTTT

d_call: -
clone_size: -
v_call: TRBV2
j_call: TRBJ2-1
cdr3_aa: CASRMGAHGQFF
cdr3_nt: TGTGCCAGCAGAATGGGGGCACATGGGCAGTTCTTC

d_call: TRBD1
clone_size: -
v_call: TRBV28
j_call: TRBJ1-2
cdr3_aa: CASSPAGGTGYGYTF
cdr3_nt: TGTGCCAGCAGCCCTGCAGGGGGCACAGGCTATGGCTACACCTTC

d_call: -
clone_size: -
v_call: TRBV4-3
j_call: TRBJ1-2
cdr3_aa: CASSQEAHGLDGYTF
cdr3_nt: TGCGCCAGCAGCCAAGAGGCCCACGGGTTGGATGGCTACACCTTC

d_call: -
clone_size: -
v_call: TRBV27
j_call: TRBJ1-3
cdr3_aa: CASWAADRSGNTIYF
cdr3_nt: TGTGCCAGCTGGGCCGCAGACCGCTCTGGAAACACCATATATTTT

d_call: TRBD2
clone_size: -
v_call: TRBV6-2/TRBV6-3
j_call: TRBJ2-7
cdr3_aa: CASSQGTSNEQYF
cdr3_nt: TGTGCCAGCAGCCAAGGGACTAGCAACGAGCAGTACTTC

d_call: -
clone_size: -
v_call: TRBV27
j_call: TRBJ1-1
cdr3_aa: CASSLLGGQNTEAFF
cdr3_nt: TGTGCCAGCAGTTTATTGGGGGGGCAGAACACTGAAGCTTTCTTT

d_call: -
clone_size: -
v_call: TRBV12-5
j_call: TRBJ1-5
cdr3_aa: CASGPPGGLLQHF
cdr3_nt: TGTGCTAGTGGCCCCCCAGGAGGGCTCCTCCAGCATTTT

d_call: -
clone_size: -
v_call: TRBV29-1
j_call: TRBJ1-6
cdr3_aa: CSVLSVQGSALHF
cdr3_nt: TGCAGCGTTCTCTCCGTACAGGGCTCAGCCCTCCACTTT

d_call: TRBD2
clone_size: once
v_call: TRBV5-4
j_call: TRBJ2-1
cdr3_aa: CASSLRLAGASDEQFF
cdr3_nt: TGTGCCAGCAGCTTGAGGCTAGCGGGAGCTTCAGACGAGCAGTTCTTC

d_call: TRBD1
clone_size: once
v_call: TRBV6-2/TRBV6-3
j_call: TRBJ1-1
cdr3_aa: CASSYVTGQGGLMNTEAFF
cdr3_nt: TGTGCCAGCAGTTACGTAACCGGACAGGGGGGTCTAATGAACACTGAAGCTTTCTTT

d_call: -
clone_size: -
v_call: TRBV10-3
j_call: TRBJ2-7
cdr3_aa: CAISESRGLGTYEQYF
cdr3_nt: TGTGCCATCAGTGAGTCACGAGGACTTGGGACCTACGAGCAGTACTTC

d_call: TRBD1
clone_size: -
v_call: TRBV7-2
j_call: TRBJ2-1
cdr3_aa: CASSRQGAPLNTGKFF
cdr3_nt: TGTGCCAGCAGCAGACAGGGAGCGCCCCTAAATACGGGGAAGTTCTTC

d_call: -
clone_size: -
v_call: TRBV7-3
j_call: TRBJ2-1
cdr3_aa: CASSPLGGGEQFF
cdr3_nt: TGTGCCAGCAGCCCCCTCGGAGGAGGGGAGCAGTTCTTC

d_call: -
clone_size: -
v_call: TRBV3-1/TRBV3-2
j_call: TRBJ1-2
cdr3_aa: CASSPSGVGYTF
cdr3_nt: TGTGCCAGCAGCCCATCAGGGGTCGGCTACACCTTC

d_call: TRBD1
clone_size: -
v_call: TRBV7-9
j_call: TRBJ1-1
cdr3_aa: CASSKTGGTGTEAFF
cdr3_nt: TGTGCCAGCAGCAAGACAGGGGGCACGGGCACTGAAGCTTTCTTT

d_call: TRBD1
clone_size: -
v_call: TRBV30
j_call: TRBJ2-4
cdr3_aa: CAWSVPRGPKNIQYF
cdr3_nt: TGTGCCTGGAGTGTACCCAGGGGGCCTAAAAACATTCAGTACTTC

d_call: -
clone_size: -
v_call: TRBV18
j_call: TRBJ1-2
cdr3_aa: CASSPYRGINYGYTF
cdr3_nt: TGTGCCAGCTCACCGTATAGGGGGATTAACTATGGCTACACCTTC

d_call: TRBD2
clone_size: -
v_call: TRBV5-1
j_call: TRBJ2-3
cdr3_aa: CASSLGGSDTQYF
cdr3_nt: TGCGCCAGCAGCCTCGGGGGGTCAGATACGCAGTATTTT

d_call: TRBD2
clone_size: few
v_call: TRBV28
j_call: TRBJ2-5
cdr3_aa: CASSLTSGSETQYF
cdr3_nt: TGTGCCAGCAGTTTGACTAGCGGTTCAGAGACCCAGTACTTC

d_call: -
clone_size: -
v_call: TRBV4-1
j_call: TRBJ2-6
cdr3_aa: CASSLQRGYGANVLTF
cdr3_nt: TGCGCCAGCAGCCTCCAAAGGGGTTATGGGGCCAACGTCCTGACTTTC

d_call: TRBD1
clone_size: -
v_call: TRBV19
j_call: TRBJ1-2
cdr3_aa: CASRDSGNYGYTF
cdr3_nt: TGTGCCAGCCGGGACAGTGGAAACTATGGCTACACCTTC

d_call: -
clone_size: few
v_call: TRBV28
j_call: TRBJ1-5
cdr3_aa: CASSLLQGRNQPQHF
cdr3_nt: TGTGCCAGCAGTTTATTACAGGGAAGGAATCAGCCCCAGCATTTT

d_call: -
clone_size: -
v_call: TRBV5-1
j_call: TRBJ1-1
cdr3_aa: CASSVTVNTEAFF
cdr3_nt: TGCGCCAGCAGCGTGACAGTGAACACTGAAGCTTTCTTT

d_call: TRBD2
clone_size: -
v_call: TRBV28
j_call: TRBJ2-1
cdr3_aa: CASSFGLAGVPYNEQFF
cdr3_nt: TGTGCCAGCAGTTTCGGGCTAGCGGGAGTCCCGTACAATGAGCAGTTCTTC

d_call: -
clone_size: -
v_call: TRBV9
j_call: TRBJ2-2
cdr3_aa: CASSVGGDTGELFF
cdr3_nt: TGTGCCAGCAGCGTAGGGGGGGACACCGGGGAGCTGTTTTTT

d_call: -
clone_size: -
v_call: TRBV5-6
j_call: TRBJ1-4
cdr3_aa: CASSRRGVGEKLFF
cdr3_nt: TGTGCCAGCAGCCGGCGGGGCGTTGGGGAAAAACTGTTTTTT